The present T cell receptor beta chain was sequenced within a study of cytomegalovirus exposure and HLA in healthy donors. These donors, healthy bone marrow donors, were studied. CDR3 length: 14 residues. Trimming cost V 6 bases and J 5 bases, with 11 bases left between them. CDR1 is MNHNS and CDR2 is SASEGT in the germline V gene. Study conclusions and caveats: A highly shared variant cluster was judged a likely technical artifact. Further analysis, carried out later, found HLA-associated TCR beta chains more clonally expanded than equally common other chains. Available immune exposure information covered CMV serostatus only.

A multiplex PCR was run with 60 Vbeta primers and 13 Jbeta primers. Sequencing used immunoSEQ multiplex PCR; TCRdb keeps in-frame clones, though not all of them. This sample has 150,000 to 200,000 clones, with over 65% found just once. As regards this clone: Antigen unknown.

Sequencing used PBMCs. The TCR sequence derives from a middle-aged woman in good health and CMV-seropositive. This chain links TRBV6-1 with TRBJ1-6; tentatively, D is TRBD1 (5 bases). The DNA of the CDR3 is TGTGCCAGCAGCACAGGTAGGGATAATTCACCCCTCCACTTT. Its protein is CASSTGRDNSPLHF.